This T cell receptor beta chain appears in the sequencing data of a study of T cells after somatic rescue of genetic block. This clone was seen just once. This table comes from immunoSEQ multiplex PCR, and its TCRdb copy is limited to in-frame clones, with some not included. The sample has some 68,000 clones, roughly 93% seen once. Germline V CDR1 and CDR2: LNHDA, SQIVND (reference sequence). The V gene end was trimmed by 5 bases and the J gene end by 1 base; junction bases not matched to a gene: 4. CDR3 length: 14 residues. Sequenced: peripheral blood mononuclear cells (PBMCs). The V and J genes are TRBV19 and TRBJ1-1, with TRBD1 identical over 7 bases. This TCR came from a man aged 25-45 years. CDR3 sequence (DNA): TGTGCCAGTAGTGCCCGACAGGGGAACACTGAAGCTTTCTTT. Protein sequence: CASSARQGNTEAFF.